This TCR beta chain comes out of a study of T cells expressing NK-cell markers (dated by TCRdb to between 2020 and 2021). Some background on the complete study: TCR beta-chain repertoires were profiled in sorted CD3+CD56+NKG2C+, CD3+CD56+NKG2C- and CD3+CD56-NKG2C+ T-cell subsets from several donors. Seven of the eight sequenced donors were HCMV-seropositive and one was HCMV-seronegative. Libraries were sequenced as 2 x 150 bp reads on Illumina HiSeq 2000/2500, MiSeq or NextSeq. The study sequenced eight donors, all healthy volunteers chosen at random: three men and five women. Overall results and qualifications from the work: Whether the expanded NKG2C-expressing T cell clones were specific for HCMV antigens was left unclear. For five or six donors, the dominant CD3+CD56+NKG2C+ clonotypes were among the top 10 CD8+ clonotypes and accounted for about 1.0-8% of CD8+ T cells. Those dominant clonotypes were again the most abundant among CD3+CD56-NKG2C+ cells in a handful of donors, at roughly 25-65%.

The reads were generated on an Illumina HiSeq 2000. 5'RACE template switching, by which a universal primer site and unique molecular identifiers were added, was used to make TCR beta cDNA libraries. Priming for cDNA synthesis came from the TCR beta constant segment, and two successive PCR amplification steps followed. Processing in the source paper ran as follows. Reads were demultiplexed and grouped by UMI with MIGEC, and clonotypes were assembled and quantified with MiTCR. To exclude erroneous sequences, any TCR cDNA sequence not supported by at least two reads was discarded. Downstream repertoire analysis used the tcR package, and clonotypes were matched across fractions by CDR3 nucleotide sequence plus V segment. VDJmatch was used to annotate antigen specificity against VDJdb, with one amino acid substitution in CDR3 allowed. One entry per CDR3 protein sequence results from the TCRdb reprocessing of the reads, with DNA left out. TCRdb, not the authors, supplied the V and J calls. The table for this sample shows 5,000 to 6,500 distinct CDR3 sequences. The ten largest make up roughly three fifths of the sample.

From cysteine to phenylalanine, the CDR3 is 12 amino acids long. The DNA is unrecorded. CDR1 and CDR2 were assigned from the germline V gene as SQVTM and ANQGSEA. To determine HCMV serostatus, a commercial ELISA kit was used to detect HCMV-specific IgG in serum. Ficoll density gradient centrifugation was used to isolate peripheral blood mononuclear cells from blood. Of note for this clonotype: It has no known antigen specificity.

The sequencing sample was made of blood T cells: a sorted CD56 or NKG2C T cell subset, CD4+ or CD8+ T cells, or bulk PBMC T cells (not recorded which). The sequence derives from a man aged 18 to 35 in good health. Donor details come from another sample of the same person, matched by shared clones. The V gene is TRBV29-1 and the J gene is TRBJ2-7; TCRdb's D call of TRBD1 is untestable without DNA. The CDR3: CSVGDPGYEQYF.